This TCR beta chain was captured by sequencing in a study of Ad26.COV2.S vaccination and SARS-CoV-2 variants. Study as a whole: By the intramuscular route, Ad26.COV2.S was given once, or twice 56 days apart. Regarding the study as a whole: For non-spike TCRs, breadth in vaccine recipients resembled that in placebo recipients. The TCR breadth and depth analyses may have understated or missed part of the total T cell responses.

With respect to this clone: Its antigen is currently unknown.

V lost 6 bases and J 3 bases, leaving 14 bases between the germline ends. The germline CDR1 and CDR2 sequences are LNHDA and SQIVND (reference sequence). The CDR3 loop spans 14 amino acids. Using immunoSEQ multiplex PCR, the repertoire was profiled, and TCRdb retains in-frame clones only, with some absent. The sample has about 280,000 clones; approximately 87% are singletons. Treatment specified: over 15 received Ad26.COV2.S at low or high dose, single or two shots; about 5 received placebo; per-sample allocation not given. Samples were taken on day 63 after the first vaccine or placebo injection. The sequence was obtained from a person between 18 and 60 years old who received the Ad26.COV2.S COVID-19 vaccine or a placebo. This rearrangement joins TRBV19 to TRBJ1-1; possibly TRBD1 for D (6 bases). The specimen comprised peripheral blood, sampled in a trial of Ad26.COV2.S vaccine versus placebo. CDR3: CASRLWGAYTEAFF. In DNA, the CDR3 is TGTGCCAGTAGGCTTTGGGGGGCTTACACTGAAGCTTTCTTT. Full variable domain (missing parts from reference TRBV19 and TRBJ1-1): DGGITQSPKYLFRKEGQNVTLSCEQNLNHDAMYWYRQDPGQGLRLIYYSQIVNDFQKGDIAEGYSVSREKKESFPLTVTSAQKNPTAFYLCASRLWGAYTEAFFGQGTRLTVV.